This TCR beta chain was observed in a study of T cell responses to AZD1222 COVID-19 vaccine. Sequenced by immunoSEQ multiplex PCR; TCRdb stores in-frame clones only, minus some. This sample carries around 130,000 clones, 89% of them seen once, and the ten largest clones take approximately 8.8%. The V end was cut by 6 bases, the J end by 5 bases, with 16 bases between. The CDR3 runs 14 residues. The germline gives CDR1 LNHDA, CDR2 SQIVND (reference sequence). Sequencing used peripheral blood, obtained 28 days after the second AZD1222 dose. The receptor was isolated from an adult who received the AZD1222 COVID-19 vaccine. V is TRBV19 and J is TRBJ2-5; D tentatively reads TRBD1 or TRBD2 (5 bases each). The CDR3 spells CASSQRGVGETQYF. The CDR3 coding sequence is TGTGCCAGTAGCCAAAGAGGGGTCGGCGAGACCCAGTACTTC.